The 17 T cell receptor beta chains reported below all come from one sample, sequenced in a study of blood T cell repertoires in COVID-19. Method: immunoSEQ multiplex PCR; TCRdb's copy keeps in-frame clones and lacks some. The repertoire holds roughly 39,000 clones, around 85% seen once, with less than 4.5% in the top ten. Sequences were obtained from peripheral blood. All receptors derive from a man in his sixties with acute or convalescent COVID-19.

This rearrangement joins TRBV28 to TRBJ2-5; tentative D call: TRBD1 (6 bases). The CDR3 has 14 residues. V lost 6 bases, J lost 4 bases, and 15 bases lay in between. From germline, CDR1 is MDHEN and CDR2 SYDVKM. For the CDR3, the DNA is TGTGCCAGCAGCCAGCCCTCAGGGGTAGAGACCCAGTACTTC. This codes for CASSQPSGVETQYF.

The genes are TRBV14 and TRBJ2-7; D is possibly TRBD2 (5 bases). Trimming took 4 bases from V and 7 from J, leaving 11 bases between them. The CDR3 sequence is 12 residues long. Germline assignment: CDR1 SGHDN and CDR2 FVKESK. The CDR3 reads CASSPLSGEQYF. The CDR3 nucleotides read TGTGCCAGCAGCCCATTGTCGGGAGAGCAGTACTTC. Using reference TRBV14 and TRBJ2-7 for the parts outside the CDR3, the full variable domain is EAGVTQFPSHSVIEKGQTVTLRCDPISGHDNLYWYRRVMGKEIKFLLHFVKESKQDESGMPNNRFLAERTGGTYSTLKVQPAELEDSGVYFCASSPLSGEQYFGPGTRLTVT.

The rearrangement uses TRBV7-2 and TRBJ2-7, with 7 bases fitting TRBD2. CDR1 is SGHTA, CDR2 FQGNSA, per germline. The CDR3 runs to 15 residues. V lost 2 bases and J lost 3; bases outside the gene matches: 7. CDR3 sequence reads: CASSLTGGDYYEQYF. The CDR3 nucleotides read TGTGCCAGCAGCTTAACGGGCGGGGACTACTACGAGCAGTACTTC.

V gene TRBV28 combines with J gene TRBJ2-1; 11 nucleotides agree with TRBD2. The CDR3 sequence is 17 residues long. Germline-derived CDR1 and CDR2 are MDHEN and SYDVKM. J lost 3 bases, V lost 5 bases, and 9 bases had no gene match. CDR3 coding DNA: TGTGCCAGCAGTCGACGACTAGCGGGAAGGCTCTACAATGAGCAGTTCTTC. Amino acids: CASSRRLAGRLYNEQFF.

The chain recombines TRBV19 with TRBJ2-3; 7 nucleotides line up with TRBD2. The CDR3 has 15 residues. Trimming at V came to 6 bases and at J to 5 bases, leaving 11 bases not matched to a gene. The V gene's germline CDR1 is LNHDA and CDR2 SQIVND (reference sequence). In DNA form, the CDR3 reads TGTGCCAGTAGCTGGGGCGCTAGCGGAAAAGATACGCAGTATTTT. As protein: CASSWGASGKDTQYF.

The rearrangement uses TRBV27 and TRBJ2-2, with D possibly matching TRBD2 (6 bases). The CDR3 has 14 amino acids. Germline CDR1 reads MNHEY; CDR2 reads SMNVEV (reference sequence). Trimming left V 6 bases short and J 4 bases short, with 12 bases between. CDR3 protein: CASRVGGPTGELFF. The CDR3 coding sequence is TGTGCCAGCAGGGTAGGAGGGCCCACCGGGGAGCTGTTTTTT.

V is TRBV6-5 and J is TRBJ1-5, with 7 bases lining up with TRBD1. There are 13 residues in the CDR3. V lost 6 bases to trimming and J lost 3 bases; unmatched junction nucleotides: 2. CDR1 and CDR2 from the germline V gene are MNHEY and SVGAGI. CDR3 sequence (DNA): TGTGCCAGCAGAGGACAGGCCAATCAGCCCCAGCATTTT. It encodes CASRGQANQPQHF.

About this clone itself: The junction shows a germline mismatch at one end, possibly a read error. The J gene is TRBJ2-1, the V gene TRBV11-2; 9 positions match TRBD2. Germline V lookup: CDR1 SGHAT, CDR2 FQNNGV. The CDR3 is 15 amino acids. The CDR3 nucleotides read TGTGCCAACAGCTTATTGCCTAGCGGGACGTCTGAGCAGTTCTTC. It encodes CANSLLPSGTSEQFF.

The chain couples TRBV4-1 to TRBJ2-7; 8 bases fit TRBD2. CDR1 and CDR2 from the germline V gene are MGHRA and YSYEKL. With V trimmed by 3 bases and J by 5 bases, 9 bases remained unmatched. The CDR3 loop spans 15 amino acids. The CDR3 is CASSHGGLVRDEQYF. In nucleotides, the CDR3 is TGCGCCAGCAGCCATGGGGGACTAGTACGTGACGAGCAGTACTTC.

Here the CDR3 reads CASSPTGGAGGLITYNEQFF. For the CDR3, the DNA is TGTGCCAGCAGCCCCACGGGGGGAGCGGGAGGACTCATAACCTACAATGAGCAGTTCTTC. V is TRBV3-1 (or the pseudogene TRBV3-2) and J is TRBJ2-1; 9 positions agree with TRBD2. This CDR3 spans 20 amino acids. The V gene end was trimmed by 4 bases and the J gene end by 2 bases; junction bases not matched to a gene: 18. Germline CDR1 and CDR2: LGHDT and YNNKEL (reference sequence).

The genes are TRBV5-1 and TRBJ1-4; a possible D gene is TRBD1 (5 bases). Germline values: CDR1 SGHRS, CDR2 YFSETQ. Trimming removed 4 bases from V and 7 bases from J, with 14 bases in between. The CDR3 totals 14 residues. CDR3 DNA sequence: TGCGCCAGCAGCCTCGCTGGGGGAGGTGAAAAACTGTTTTTT. Amino acids: CASSLAGGGEKLFF.

This sequence joins TRBV3-1 (or the pseudogene TRBV3-2) and TRBJ2-1; 14 positions agree with TRBD2. The germline gives CDR1 LGHDT, CDR2 YNNKEL (reference sequence). The V and J ends lost 8 bases and 6 bases, in that order; junction bases with no gene match: 12. The CDR3 contains 17 residues. The CDR3 is CASSRLAGGPHPNEQFF. DNA for the CDR3: TGTGCCAGCTCTCGACTAGCGGGAGGGCCACACCCCAATGAGCAGTTCTTC.

CDR3 bases: TGTGCCAGCAGTGATGAGAGCGGGACATCCTACGAGCAGTACTTC. Residues: CASSDESGTSYEQYF. The chain has TRBV6-1 and TRBJ2-7, with D possibly TRBD2 on 7 matching bases. Trimming left V 3 bases short and J 1 base short, with 13 bases between. The CDR3 length is 15 residues. Per germline, CDR1 MNHNS and CDR2 SASEGT.

The J gene is TRBJ2-2, the V gene TRBV29-1; TRBD1 is a possible D gene (6 bases). The CDR3 spans 14 residues. Germline V gene lookup returns CDR1 SQVTM and CDR2 ANQGSEA. The germline V and J ends were trimmed by 6 bases and 6 bases, with 17 bases remaining between them. This CDR3 reads CSVDQGIGSGELFF. CDR3 nucleotides: TGCAGCGTGGACCAGGGGATAGGTTCCGGGGAGCTGTTTTTT.

The chain is built from TRBV3-1 (or the pseudogene TRBV3-2) and TRBJ2-5, with D perhaps matching TRBD1 (6 bases). With 4 bases removed from V and 3 bases from J, the gap between germline ends came to 12 bases. CDR3 length: 14 amino acids. Germline V CDR1 and CDR2: LGHDT, YNNKEL (reference sequence). The CDR3 coding sequence is TGTGCCAGCAGCCGCGGACAGACCAAAGAGACCCAGTACTTC. It codes for CASSRGQTKETQYF.

This clone has only a few counts. This chain links TRBV6-4 with TRBJ1-6, with a possible D match to TRBD1 (5 bases). Germline V gives CDR1 MRHNA, CDR2 SNTAGT. The CDR3 spans 13 residues. The V gene lost 3 bases and the J gene lost 10 bases, with 10 bases spanning the gap. The CDR3 loop is CASSEGGASPLHF. The CDR3, as DNA: TGTGCCAGCAGTGAAGGTGGGGCCTCACCCCTCCACTTT.

The chain couples TRBV7-6 to TRBJ1-5; possible D gene TRBD1, 6 bases. The CDR3 spans 15 residues. Germline assignment: CDR1 SGHVS and CDR2 FNYEAQ. Trimming left V 1 base short and J 2 bases short, with 9 bases between. The CDR3 loop reads CASSLGRGGNQPQHF. As DNA, the CDR3 is TGTGCCAGCAGCTTAGGCAGGGGAGGCAATCAGCCCCAGCATTTT.